A selection of T cell receptor beta chains follows, all from one sample in a study of cytomegalovirus exposure and HLA in healthy donors. This table comes from immunoSEQ multiplex PCR, and its TCRdb copy is limited to in-frame clones, with some not included. The data show roughly 130,000 clones, roughly 79% seen once. The sample consisted of PBMCs. These receptors were taken from a boy aged 2 to 10 in good health and CMV-seronegative. Each CDR3 is given with its conserved first and last residue. Fields, in order: CDR3 length, V gene, J gene, clone size, D gene, CDR3 protein, CDR3 DNA. The D gene is left open where the match is weak. Some rows mark clone size as missing; the rest say once, few, many or name a class of expanded clone.

>15|TRBV4-1|TRBJ1-5|.|.
CASSQAGGFDQPQHF
TGCGCCAGCAGCCAAGCCGGGGGGTTCGATCAGCCCCAGCATTTT
>14|TRBV7-9|TRBJ1-1|.|.
CSSRVDTSGTEAFF
TGTTCCAGCAGGGTTGATACCTCGGGGACTGAAGCTTTCTTT
>16|TRBV7-2|TRBJ2-2|.|.
CASSLAEGSNTGELFF
TGTGCCAGCAGCTTAGCTGAGGGCTCGAACACCGGGGAGCTGTTTTTT
>15|TRBV5-6|TRBJ1-2|.|.
CASSLANSQIYGYTF
TGTGCCAGCAGCTTGGCTAACTCACAGATATATGGCTACACCTTC
>14|TRBV30|TRBJ2-1|.|.
CAWRRTTIYNEQFF
TGTGCCTGGAGGCGGACTACGATCTACAATGAGCAGTTCTTC
>16|TRBV7-9|TRBJ2-3|.|TRBD2
CASSLGTSGGTDTQYF
TGTGCCAGCAGCTTGGGGACTAGTGGGGGCACAGATACGCAGTATTTT
>15|TRBV10-2|TRBJ2-1|.|TRBD2
CASSLAGGGYNEQFF
TGCGCCAGCAGTTTAGCGGGAGGGGGCTACAATGAGCAGTTCTTC
>16|TRBV7-9|TRBJ1-5|once|.
CASSLQGDGSNQPQHF
TGTGCCAGCAGCTTACAGGGTGACGGATCTAATCAGCCCCAGCATTTT
>16|TRBV5-1|TRBJ2-3|.|.
CASSLLSSGHTDTQYF
TGCGCCAGCAGCTTGCTTTCCAGCGGGCACACAGATACGCAGTATTTT
>15|TRBV7-6|TRBJ1-5|.|TRBD1
CASSPGQGPNQPQHF
TGTGCCAGCAGCCCGGGACAGGGACCCAATCAGCCCCAGCATTTT
>13|TRBV7-9|TRBJ2-3|.|.
CASSLGTADTQYF
TGTGCCAGCAGCTTAGGGACAGCAGATACGCAGTATTTT
>13|TRBV5-1|TRBJ1-2|.|.
CASSLTGSYGYTF
TGCGCCAGCAGCCTCACAGGGAGCTATGGCTACACCTTC
>15|TRBV27|TRBJ2-1|.|TRBD2
CASPPGGSSYNEQFF
TGTGCCAGCCCCCCGGGGGGGAGTTCCTACAATGAGCAGTTCTTC
>15|TRBV7-2|TRBJ2-7|.|TRBD2
CASSLGGAGGYEQYF
TGTGCCAGCAGCTTAGGCGGGGCGGGGGGGTACGAGCAGTACTTC
>15|TRBV7-6|TRBJ2-7|few|.
CASSSQETNSYEQYF
TGTGCCAGCAGCTCACAAGAGACAAACTCCTACGAGCAGTACTTC
>16|TRBV5-4|TRBJ2-5|.|.
CASSLGGGGSRETQYF
TGTGCCAGCAGCTTAGGCGGAGGGGGCTCTCGAGAGACCCAGTACTTC
>13|TRBV19|TRBJ2-2|.|.
CASTIPLTGELFF
TGTGCCAGTACCATCCCCCTAACCGGGGAGCTGTTTTTT
>14|TRBV6-1|TRBJ1-5|.|.
CASTPFKGGQPQHF
TGTGCCAGCACCCCCTTTAAAGGGGGTCAGCCCCAGCATTTT
>14|TRBV7-2|TRBJ1-1|.|.
CASSLGLLNTEAFF
TGTGCCAGCAGCTTAGGACTGCTGAACACTGAAGCTTTCTTT
>18|TRBV10-3|TRBJ2-5|.|TRBD2
CAISESGTSGPHGETQYF
TGTGCCATCAGTGAGTCCGGGACTAGCGGTCCTCACGGAGAGACCCAGTACTTC
>14|TRBV6-1|TRBJ1-2|.|.
CASSEAQDLYGYTF
TGTGCCAGCAGTGAAGCGCAGGACTTATATGGCTACACCTTC
>10|TRBV19|TRBJ1-5|.|.
CASSMAPQHF
TGTGCCAGTAGTATGGCGCCCCAGCATTTT
>12|TRBV19|TRBJ1-1|.|.
CASSKQNTEAFF
TGTGCCAGTAGTAAACAGAACACTGAAGCTTTCTTT
>14|TRBV19|TRBJ1-6|.|TRBD1
CASSIQGARSPLHF
TGTGCCAGTAGTATACAGGGGGCACGTTCACCCCTCCACTTT
>16|TRBV6-6|TRBJ2-1|.|.
CASSYLTGTRDNEQFF
TGTGCCAGCAGTTACTTAACCGGGACACGGGACAATGAGCAGTTCTTC
>14|TRBV6-6|TRBJ1-2|.|TRBD1
CASNRDRGIYGYTF
TGTGCCAGCAATCGGGACAGGGGGATCTATGGCTACACCTTC
>13|TRBV2|TRBJ1-1|.|.
CASSEGRSAEAFF
TGTGCCAGCAGTGAGGGCCGGTCCGCTGAAGCTTTCTTT
>15|TRBV6-4|TRBJ2-1|few|TRBD1
CASSEETGGVNEQFF
TGTGCCAGCAGTGAGGAGACAGGGGGGGTCAATGAGCAGTTCTTC
>16|TRBV9|TRBJ1-3|.|TRBD1
CASSVAGTGVVDTIYF
TGTGCCAGCAGCGTAGCGGGGACAGGGGTTGTGGACACCATATATTTT
>15|TRBV6-1|TRBJ1-1|.|.
CASSEGAGGGTEAFF
TGTGCCAGCAGTGAAGGGGCAGGAGGTGGCACTGAAGCTTTCTTT
>15|TRBV25-1|TRBJ2-5|.|.
CASSEATKYQETQYF
TGTGCCAGCAGTGAAGCCACAAAGTACCAAGAGACCCAGTACTTC
>13|TRBV4-1|TRBJ2-2|.|.
CASSAPGTGELFF
TGCGCCAGCAGCGCGCCGGGCACCGGGGAGCTGTTTTTT
>14|TRBV14|TRBJ1-1|.|TRBD1
CASSRRDREIEAFF
TGTGCCAGCAGCCGCCGGGACAGGGAAATTGAAGCTTTCTTT
>15|TRBV6-4|TRBJ1-6|.|.
CASSAEGGDNSPLHF
TGTGCCAGCAGTGCGGAGGGGGGGGATAATTCACCCCTCCACTTT
>16|TRBV30|TRBJ2-1|.|TRBD2
CAWSPSTSGLYNEQFF
TGTGCCTGGAGTCCCTCGACTAGCGGGCTTTACAATGAGCAGTTCTTC
>14|TRBV7-2|TRBJ1-2|.|.
CASSLGGRDYGYTF
TGTGCCAGCAGCTTAGGGGGGCGGGACTATGGCTACACCTTC
>13|TRBV2|TRBJ2-3|.|TRBD1
CASRDRGTDTQYF
TGTGCCAGCAGGGACAGGGGCACAGATACGCAGTATTTT
>13|TRBV6-1|TRBJ2-5|.|.
CASSWGEQETQYF
TGTGCCAGCAGTTGGGGGGAGCAAGAGACCCAGTACTTC
>18|TRBV4-3|TRBJ2-1|.|.
CASSLLTGEPSSYNEQFF
TGCGCCAGCAGCCTACTGACGGGGGAACCAAGCTCCTACAATGAGCAGTTCTTC
>13|TRBV27|TRBJ1-2|.|TRBD1
CASRDRGIYGYTF
TGTGCCAGCAGAGACAGGGGTATTTATGGCTACACCTTC
>14|TRBV4-3|TRBJ1-2|.|TRBD1
CASSQGRTGYGYTF
TGCGCCAGCAGCCAAGGACGGACAGGTTATGGCTACACCTTC
>14|TRBV4-2|TRBJ2-2|.|.
CASSPWGVSGELFF
TGTGCCAGCAGCCCCTGGGGGGTCTCCGGGGAGCTGTTTTTT
>13|TRBV19|TRBJ2-3|.|TRBD2
CASRTSGTDTQYF
TGTGCGAGTCGAACTAGCGGGACAGATACGCAGTATTTT
>20|TRBV21-1|TRBJ2-6|.|.
CASSKILTSGSSIGANVLTF
TGTGCCAGCAGCAAAATACTGACTAGCGGGAGCAGTATTGGGGCCAACGTCCTGACTTTC
>17|TRBV12-5|TRBJ2-5|.|.
CASGLNGGHSWQETQYF
TGTGCTAGTGGTTTGAACGGGGGGCATTCGTGGCAAGAGACCCAGTACTTC
>9|TRBV29-1|TRBJ2-1|once|.
CSVGSEQFF
TGCAGCGTTGGGAGTGAGCAGTTCTTC
>15|TRBV10-3|TRBJ2-3|few|.
CAISESPTSTDTQYF
TGTGCCATCAGTGAGTCCCCAACTAGCACAGATACGCAGTATTTT
>13|TRBV14|TRBJ2-7|.|TRBD2
CASSLRGGREQYF
TGTGCCAGCAGCCTCCGGGGGGGCCGCGAGCAGTACTTC
>16|TRBV6-5|TRBJ1-2|.|.
CASSYLTLHRATGYTF
TGTGCCAGCAGTTACCTAACCCTTCATCGAGCGACCGGCTACACCTTC